This entry is about one TCR beta chain. No cognate antigen has been identified for it. Base-call qualities are not available, and no considerably larger clone is one nucleotide away. This record belongs to a study of cytomegalovirus exposure and HLA in healthy donors (dated by TCRdb to the late 2010s). Study-wide context: An earlier analysis of under 600 of the donors reported about 250 Gb of sequence data and approximately 110 million unique TCR beta sequences from some 180 million T cells. High-throughput TCR immunosequencing, statistical association of individual TCRs with disease status, and machine learning were combined to predict cytomegalovirus infection status. In addition to the first cohort of 500 to 850 subjects, a separate validation cohort of over 90 different subjects was used. The number of typed donors differed by locus: roughly 620-640 for A, B, C, DRB1 and DQB1; roughly 510 for DQA1; 606 for DPA1; and around 470 for DPB1. In a later analysis, previously published TCR beta repertoires from more than 500 donors were re-analyzed and high-resolution HLA genotyping was added so that TCR occurrence patterns could be studied. Rather than using new phenotypic data, the later analysis identified candidate immune exposures from TCR beta sequences and from how often those sequences occurred across donors. On average, about 240,000 unique TCR beta nucleotide sequences were sequenced per donor among 350 to 400 genotyped donors of the cohort, with 15% to 20% of those sequences being non-productive. All discovery cohort repertoires had been generated on a single sequencing platform. Class I and class II HLA loci were covered by the typing at four-digit resolution. About 300 gigabases of sequencing data and 91 million or so unique TCR sequences made up an early release that covered roughly 670 HLA-typed donors. Donor age, sex, ethnicity and CMV serostatus were compiled alongside the repertoire data. An earlier analysis of several hundred of the donors used high-throughput TCR beta sequencing to judge whether each TCR beta V gene segment behaved as functional or pseudogenic. The aim of the study was to test whether cataloging public T cell receptors could identify signatures of past pathogen exposure. Of the roughly 400 genotyped donors, roughly 80% were placed in the genetic ancestry cluster associated with self-reported Caucasian donors. The study profiled the T cell repertoires of approximately 700 subjects by immunosequencing and related them to cytomegalovirus serostatus. Roughly five DR-DQ haplotypes were treated as single units for association and clustering because of strong linkage in the cohort. In a later genetic analysis, genome-wide SNP genotypes for about 65% of the roughly 670 donors were used, and that subset was treated as a discovery cohort.

Spanning cysteine to phenylalanine, the CDR3 consists of 12 amino acids. The entry retains the CDR3 DNA only, 36 bases that are in frame from base 1. Trimming leaves V shorter by 8 bases and J shorter by 6 bases, with the junction holding 4 bases beyond the gene matches. In the germline V gene (reference sequence), CDR1 corresponds to MNHEY and CDR2 to SMNVEV. Library generation was performed with the immunoSEQ multiplex PCR assay. For the multiplex PCR, a mixture combining 60 forward primers for TCR Vbeta segments and 13 reverse primers for TCR Jbeta segments was used. A multiplex PCR assay on genomic DNA amplified the CDR3 region of rearranged TCR beta genes. The amplified TCR beta libraries were sequenced on the Illumina HiSeq System as 87-base-pair reads. In the authors' own workflow: Across the 700 or so repertoires, a later analysis counted roughly 77 million unique TCR beta chains, 9.5 million to 13 million of which were shared by at least two donors. A nearest-neighbor algorithm error-corrected the raw reads and collapsed the reads into unique sequences, merging closely related sequences to remove PCR and sequencing errors. To assign V, D and J gene segments, CDR3 sequences were aligned to IMGT reference sequences. For a sequence to be retained, a match of at least six nucleotides to both a V gene segment and a J gene segment was required. A rearrangement counted as productive if the CDR3 had no stop codons and remained in frame with V and J, and every other rearrangement counted as non-productive. Following IMGT convention, CDR3 was defined as the stretch from the second conserved V-encoded cysteine up to the conserved J-encoded phenylalanine. Sequences without an unambiguous match to a single V gene segment were excluded from the earlier analysis of a few hundred of the donors. In an earlier analysis of roughly 500 of the donors, V segments were called functional above 56.7% productive rearrangements and were called segregating when the between-donor standard deviation exceeded 5%. A statistical classification framework was built to diagnose cytomegalovirus status from the catalog of TCR beta chain sequences. V and J gene assignment, in a later analysis, came from comparing TCR nucleotide sequences with IMGT/GENE-DB human TR gene sequences. In a later analysis, CDR3 sequences and most-parsimonious VDJ recombination scenarios were assigned using the TCRdist pipeline. In a later analysis, each TCR beta chain was defined by its CDR3 amino acid sequence together with its V-gene family, and reads lacking a unique V-gene family were excluded. To address suspected cross-contamination and a sequencing artifact, a later analysis removed several hundred highly shared, low-generation-probability nucleotide sequences. A later analysis calculated a clonal expansion index for each public chain from normalized within-repertoire ranks of inferred template counts. Generation probabilities in a later analysis came from a VDJ recombination model fitted to out-of-frame rearrangements, and those results were checked against IGoR. In a later analysis, TCR-TCR, TCR-HLA and TCR-CMV co-occurrence was scored with hypergeometric tests, and a repertoire-size bias correction was applied to TCR pairs. A later analysis estimated false discovery rates by permuting HLA or CMV assignments 20 times. In a later analysis, co-occurring TCRs were grouped using DBSCAN, and TCRdist sequence similarity was added for clustering within HLA-allele-positive subsets. Repertoires with fewer than 30,000 or more than 120,000 public chains were left out of co-occurrence clustering, as were a handful of repertoires with anomalous nucleotide sharing. TCRdb mirrors the immuneACCESS table, restricted to in-frame sequences. Some clones are absent from its copies; in checked studies, under half trace to an unresolved V gene, and the reason for the others is unknown. The V and J calls and clone size were taken over from that table, and D and trimming were inferred from the DNA. This sample has roughly 130,000 clones in its table, and approximately 84% of those were observed once. Roughly 2.5% of the sample is held by the ten biggest clonotypes.

The cohort comprised 670 or so healthy bone marrow donors. At the time of sampling, every cohort member was nominally healthy, though immune exposures that went unrecorded were likely present. The donor tested CMV seronegative and was one of the 352 seronegative cohort members. Each donor provided a peripheral blood sample, and peripheral blood mononuclear cells were used for TCR beta sequencing. The Qiagen DNeasy Blood Extraction Kit was used to extract genomic DNA from the blood cell samples. Results the study describes overall, beyond this receptor: The sequencing pipeline was judged likely to have produced a cluster of highly shared sequence variants as a technical artifact. Some IMGT-functional V segments, including TRBV6-2 and TRBV6-3, could not be distinguished by the 87-base-pair reads and were therefore excluded. While some public TCRs were present in many individuals, most TCR sequences turned up only very rarely across donors. A later analysis associated about 17,000 TCR beta sequences with specific HLA alleles at a false discovery rate of 0.05. V-gene and J-gene trimming of TCR beta chains was associated with a missense DCLRE1C variant in a later genetic analysis, and the association was replicated in an independent cohort. A few of the identified cytomegalovirus-associated TCR beta chains were confirmed in vitro to be specific for cytomegalovirus antigens. A later analysis found that most CMV-associated TCR beta chains appeared HLA-restricted, with HLA associations seemingly driven largely by CMV exposure. The authors suggested that the approach could potentially be extended to other disease states and immunological phenotypes. A total of 150 or so TCR beta chains were listed by the study as associated with cytomegalovirus. A later analysis found that HLA-associated TCR beta chains were more clonally expanded and had lower generation probabilities than equally common non-associated chains. The only immune exposure information available for the cohort was CMV serostatus. Because HLA typing was missing for some donors at each locus, association tests included only the typed subset. An earlier analysis of 587 of the donors showed that most TCR beta V segments appeared in productive rearrangements either about 87% or about 30% of the time, which broadly matched IMGT annotations. A later analysis reported that several top co-occurrence clusters appeared linked to parvovirus B19, influenza, CMV and Epstein-Barr virus. Presence/absence analyses assumed roughly uniform sequencing depth across donors, an assumption that may not hold. Correlated functional status among segregating V segments might be attributable to linkage disequilibrium, but an unknown experimental factor could not be ruled out. A further reported finding was that TCR beta sequences accurately predicted the HLA-A and HLA-B alleles for most subjects in the first cohort. Assigning TCR associations to individual alleles was difficult when HLA alleles, especially DR and DQ, strongly co-occurred. A later analysis found that TCR association rates varied across HLA loci, with DRB1 alleles showing the most associated TCRs and HLA-C alleles the fewest. Compared with the roughly 710-donor mean, donors in an Asian-associated ancestry cluster had fewer N-insertions in productive TCRs, according to a later genetic analysis. Because counts were too low, seventeen rarely observed V segments, including chromosome 9 orphons, were left out of the earlier analysis of 587 of the donors. The classifier was reported to diagnose cytomegalovirus status with high specificity and sensitivity in both the original cohort and the validation cohort. In this cohort, only TCR beta chains were sequenced, and detectable features were limited by the absence of alpha or paired-chain data.

The sequence is built from TRBV27 and TRBJ1-5, and 7 junction bases match TRBD1. The sample consisted of PBMCs. This TCR derives from a boy aged 2 to 10 in good health and CMV-seronegative. Read as DNA, the sequence is TGTGCCAGCGTAAAGGGGGCTCAGCCCCAGCATTTT. Its coded protein is CASVKGAQPQHF.